This is a list of T cell receptor beta chains from one sample in a study of kidney transplant recipient with SARS-CoV-2 infection. TCRdb itself ran the reads through MiXCR, one entry per CDR3 protein. The sample lists roughly 230,000 distinct CDR3 sequences, 29% occurring once. This material consisted of a blood sample, taken at baseline and on roughly day 110 from a kidney transplant recipient. These receptors all come from a male patient between 25 and 39 years old who had COVID-19 and was a kidney transplant recipient. Certain T cells may be donor cells from the graft. The conserved cysteine and the conserved F or W are not part of the CDR3 here. D genes are given only for firm matches.

CDR3 protein: ASSKKGKAGKTYGYT
D gene: NA
V gene: TRBV11-1

CDR3 protein: ASSTARPISGLTGELF
D gene: NA
V gene: TRBV3-1

CDR3 protein: ASSLEQGLEETQY
D gene: NA
V gene: TRBV7-6

CDR3 protein: ATSSQYSTRKTYGYT
D gene: NA
V gene: TRBV24-1

CDR3 protein: ASSQDRAELWTDTQY
D gene: NA
V gene: TRBV4-2

CDR3 protein: ASQVGRGAPYNYGYT
D gene: NA
V gene: TRBV30

CDR3 protein: ASSQVSLARKVDEQF
D gene: NA
V gene: TRBV14

CDR3 protein: SARDTSSHEQF
D gene: NA
V gene: TRBV20-1

CDR3 protein: ASSLGPGDYEQY
D gene: NA
V gene: TRBV5-5

CDR3 protein: ARAYTVVRKTYGYT
D gene: NA
V gene: TRBV5-3

CDR3 protein: ASSFAMNTEAF
D gene: NA
V gene: TRBV27

CDR3 protein: ASRGTSGYEQY
D gene: TRBD2
V gene: TRBV2

CDR3 protein: ASSLLLGRVTSGMYEQY
D gene: TRBD2
V gene: TRBV11-3

CDR3 protein: ASSFSDPISFSETQY
D gene: NA
V gene: TRBV3-1

CDR3 protein: ASSLWMVVRKTYGYT
D gene: NA
V gene: TRBV16

CDR3 protein: SARLAGQGPETQY
D gene: TRBD1
V gene: TRBV20-1

CDR3 protein: ASSRSNPISFSETQY
D gene: NA
V gene: TRBV3-1

CDR3 protein: ASSSGLRNTGELF
D gene: NA
V gene: TRBV19

CDR3 protein: ASSAMQGGNQPQH
D gene: TRBD1
V gene: TRBV6-5

CDR3 protein: ATSDAGLTDTQY
D gene: NA
V gene: TRBV24-1

CDR3 protein: ASSLGLAGFYNEQF
D gene: TRBD2
V gene: TRBV7-9

CDR3 protein: SARSGTERVETQY
D gene: NA
V gene: TRBV20-1

CDR3 protein: ARRSIVVRKTYGYT
D gene: NA
V gene: TRBV5-3

CDR3 protein: ASSILATGPNYGYT
D gene: NA
V gene: TRBV19